Listed here are 2 T cell receptor beta chains from one sample, sequenced in a study of T cell repertoires in cytomegalovirus infection. Via MiXCR, TCRdb re-called the reads, giving one row per CDR3 protein. This table holds around 540,000 distinct CDR3 sequences, around a third found once. What these receptors recognize is not known. Specimen: cultured PBMCs, collected from culture after CMV antigen stimulation. These receptor sequences come from a human donor in good health (CMV status not recorded). Some clones in this sample may be carry-over from other donors' samples.

This clonotype came up a few times. This rearrangement joins TRBV7-9 to TRBJ1-4, with D possibly being TRBD1 (5 bases). Germline V CDR1 and CDR2: SEHNR, FQNEAQ (reference sequence). V lost 1 base to trimming and J lost 5 bases, with 20 bases between them. This CDR3 has 18 residues. Here the CDR3 DNA reads TGTGCCAGCAGCTTAGTTCTGGGTGTTCAGGGACGAAATGAAAAACTGTTTTTT. This translates into CASSLVLGVQGRNEKLFF. The full variable domain, in which reference TRBV7-9 and TRBJ1-4 provide the parts outside the CDR3, is DTGVSQNPRHKITKRGQNVTFRCDPISEHNRLYWYRQTLGQGPEFLTYFQNEAQLEKSRLLSDRFSAERPKGSFSTLEIQRTEQGDSAMYLCASSLVLGVQGRNEKLFFGSGTQLSVL.

The chain employs TRBV6-6 and TRBJ2-4, with 7 nucleotides matching TRBD1. Looked up from germline, CDR1 is MNHNY and CDR2 is SVGAGI (reference sequence). The J segment lost 0 bases and the V segment lost 1 base, leaving 6 bases of the junction unmatched. The CDR3 extends over 17 amino acids. The CDR3 DNA reads as TGTGCCAGCAGTTACTTAACAGGGGCCGGAGCCAAAAACATTCAGTACTTC. This encodes CASSYLTGAGAKNIQYF.